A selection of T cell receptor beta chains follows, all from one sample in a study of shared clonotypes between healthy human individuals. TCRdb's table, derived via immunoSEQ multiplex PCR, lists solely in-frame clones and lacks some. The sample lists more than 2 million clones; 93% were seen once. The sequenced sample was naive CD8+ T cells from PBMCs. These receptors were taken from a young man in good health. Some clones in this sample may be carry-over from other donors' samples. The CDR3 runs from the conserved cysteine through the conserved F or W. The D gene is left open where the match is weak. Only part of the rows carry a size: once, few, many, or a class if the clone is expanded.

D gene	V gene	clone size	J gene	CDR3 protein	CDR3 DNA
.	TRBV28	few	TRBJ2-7	CASSPGEDEQYF	TGTGCCAGCAGTCCCGGGGAGGACGAGCAGTACTTC
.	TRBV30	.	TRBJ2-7	CAWSVYKADEQYF	TGCGCCTGGAGTGTGTACAAGGCGGACGAGCAGTACTTC
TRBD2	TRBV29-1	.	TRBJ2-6	CSVTTSGVSSGANVLTF	TGCAGCGTTACAACTAGCGGGGTGTCCTCTGGGGCCAACGTCCTGACTTTC
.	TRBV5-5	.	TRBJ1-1	CASSLVYPGTEAFF	TGTGCCAGCAGCTTAGTATACCCCGGCACTGAAGCTTTCTTT
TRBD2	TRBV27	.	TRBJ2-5	CASSPRGLAGPLQETQYF	TGTGCCAGCAGCCCGAGAGGCCTAGCGGGGCCCCTGCAAGAGACCCAGTACTTC
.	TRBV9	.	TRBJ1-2	CASSAEWDVNYGYTF	TGTGCCAGCAGCGCCGAGTGGGACGTTAACTATGGCTACACCTTC
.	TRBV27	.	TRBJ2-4	CASSLVGAKNIQYF	TGTGCCAGCAGTTTAGTGGGGGCCAAAAACATTCAGTACTTC
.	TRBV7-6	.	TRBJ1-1	CASSLAWGLGDEAFF	TGTGCCAGCAGCTTAGCGTGGGGGTTGGGTGATGAAGCTTTCTTT
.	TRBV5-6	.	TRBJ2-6	CASSSWGLSGANVLTF	TGTGCCAGCAGCTCTTGGGGGCTCTCTGGGGCCAACGTCCTGACTTTC
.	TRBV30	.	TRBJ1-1	CAHIQGTAEAFF	TGTGCCCATATCCAGGGTACCGCTGAAGCTTTCTTT
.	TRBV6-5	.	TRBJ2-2	CASSHDRNTGELFF	TGTGCCAGCAGCCACGACAGGAACACCGGGGAGCTGTTTTTT
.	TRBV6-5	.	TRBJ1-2	CASSYGAGYGYTF	TGTGCCAGCAGTTACGGGGCTGGGTATGGCTACACCTTC
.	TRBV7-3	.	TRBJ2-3	CASSYLRRGRADTQYF	TGTGCCAGCAGCTACCTTCGTCGAGGGCGGGCAGATACGCAGTATTTT
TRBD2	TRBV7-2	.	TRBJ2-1	CASSLTSGTFSKQFF	TGTGCCAGCAGCTTGACTAGCGGGACTTTTTCAAAGCAGTTCTTC
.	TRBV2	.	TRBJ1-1	CASSELGHEAFF	TGTGCCAGCAGTGAATTAGGCCATGAAGCTTTCTTT
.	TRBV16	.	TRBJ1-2	CASSQASGSYGYTF	TGTGCCAGCAGCCAAGCCTCAGGGTCCTATGGCTACACCTTC
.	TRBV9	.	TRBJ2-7	CASSAEGDSLYEQYF	TGTGCCAGCAGCGCCGAAGGGGACTCACTTTACGAGCAGTACTTC
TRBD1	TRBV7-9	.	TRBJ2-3	CASSWGQGYTDTQYF	TGTGCCAGCAGTTGGGGACAGGGATACACAGATACGCAGTATTTT
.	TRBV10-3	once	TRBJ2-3	CAISDELPPDTQYF	TGTGCCATCAGTGACGAACTTCCCCCAGATACGCAGTATTTT
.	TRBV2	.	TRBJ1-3	CASSVGLPTGNTIYF	TGTGCCAGCAGTGTGGGCCTGCCCACTGGAAACACCATATATTTT
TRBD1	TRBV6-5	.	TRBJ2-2	CASSPSGGVTGELFF	TGTGCCAGCAGTCCCTCAGGGGGAGTCACCGGGGAGCTGTTTTTT
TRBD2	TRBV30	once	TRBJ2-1	CAWSGLADYNEQFF	TGTGCCTGGAGTGGTCTAGCGGACTACAATGAGCAGTTCTTC
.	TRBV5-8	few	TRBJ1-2	CASTKVPRAPNYGYTF	TGTGCCAGCACCAAGGTTCCCCGGGCCCCTAACTATGGCTACACCTTC
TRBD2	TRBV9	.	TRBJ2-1	CASSVWREAYNEQFF	TGTGCCAGCAGCGTATGGCGGGAGGCCTACAATGAGCAGTTCTTC
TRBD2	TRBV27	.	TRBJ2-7	CASSPGTSGSKEQYF	TGTGCCAGCAGTCCCGGGACTAGCGGGAGTAAAGAGCAGTACTTC
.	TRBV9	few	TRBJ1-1	CASSFGDRGRTEAFF	TGTGCCAGCAGCTTCGGAGACAGAGGTAGGACTGAAGCTTTCTTT
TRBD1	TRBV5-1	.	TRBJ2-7	CASSLSGTGVSEQYF	TGCGCCAGCAGCTTGTCCGGGACAGGGGTGAGCGAGCAGTACTTC
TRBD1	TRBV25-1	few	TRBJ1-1	CASSESTGITEAFF	TGTGCCAGCAGTGAATCGACAGGGATCACTGAAGCTTTCTTT
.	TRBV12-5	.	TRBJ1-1	CASGLSPGERAFF	TGTGCTAGTGGTTTAAGTCCGGGGGAGCGAGCTTTCTTT
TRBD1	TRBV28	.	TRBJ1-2	CASSLNRDRGRAYTF	TGTGCCAGCAGTTTAAATCGGGACAGGGGGCGAGCCTACACCTTC
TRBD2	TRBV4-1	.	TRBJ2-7	CASSQEGLAGPYEQYF	TGCGCCAGCAGCCAAGAAGGACTAGCGGGGCCCTACGAGCAGTACTTC
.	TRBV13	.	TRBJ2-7	CASSPAFRESEEQYF	TGTGCCAGCAGCCCCGCGTTCCGGGAGAGTGAAGAGCAGTACTTC
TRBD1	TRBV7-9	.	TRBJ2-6	CASRADRGSGANVLTF	TGTGCCAGCAGGGCAGACAGGGGTTCGGGGGCCAACGTCCTGACTTTC
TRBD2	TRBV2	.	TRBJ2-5	CASSEPVAGVETQYF	TGTGCCAGCAGTGAACCGGTAGCGGGAGTAGAGACCCAGTACTTC